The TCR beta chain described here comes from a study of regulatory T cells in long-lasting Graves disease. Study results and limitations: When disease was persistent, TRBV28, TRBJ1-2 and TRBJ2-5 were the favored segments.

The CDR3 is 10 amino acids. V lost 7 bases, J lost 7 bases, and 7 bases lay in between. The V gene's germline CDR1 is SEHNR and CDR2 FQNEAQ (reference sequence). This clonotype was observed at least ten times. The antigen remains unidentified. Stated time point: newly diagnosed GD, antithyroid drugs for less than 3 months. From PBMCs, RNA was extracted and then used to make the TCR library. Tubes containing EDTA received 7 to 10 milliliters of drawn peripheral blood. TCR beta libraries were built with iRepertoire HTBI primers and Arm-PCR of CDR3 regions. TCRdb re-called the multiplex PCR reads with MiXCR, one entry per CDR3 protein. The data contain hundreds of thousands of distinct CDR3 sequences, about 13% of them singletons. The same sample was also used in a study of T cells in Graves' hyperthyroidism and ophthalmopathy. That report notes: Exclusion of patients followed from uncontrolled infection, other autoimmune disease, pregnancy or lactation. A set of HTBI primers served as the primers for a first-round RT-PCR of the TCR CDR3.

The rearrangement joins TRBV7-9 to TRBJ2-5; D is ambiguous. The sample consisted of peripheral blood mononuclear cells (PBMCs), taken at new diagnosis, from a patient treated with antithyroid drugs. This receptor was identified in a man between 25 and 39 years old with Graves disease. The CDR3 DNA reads TGTGCCAGCACCATAGGGACCCAGTACTTC. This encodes CASTIGTQYF.